Listed below are T cell receptor beta chains from one sample, sequenced in a study of shared clonotypes between healthy human individuals. Repertoires were generated with immunoSEQ multiplex PCR, while TCRdb's copy carries only in-frame clones and drops some. This sample has about 2.3 million clones, with more than 80% found just once. The sequencing input was naive CD4+ T cells from PBMCs. Every receptor here comes from a young man in good health. Some clones in this sample may be carry-over from other donors' samples. CDR3s include the opening cysteine and the closing phenylalanine or tryptophan.

TRBJ2-7 | 13 | TRBV7-2 | CASSWKQGYEQYF
TRBJ2-1 | 13 | TRBV5-1 | CASSLDVANEQFF
TRBJ2-7 | 11 | TRBV20-1 | CSAAQTEEQYF
TRBJ1-5 | 13 | TRBV2 | CASTTRQNQPQHF
TRBJ2-3 | 14 | TRBV4-3 | CASSQGDRGRTQYF
TRBJ2-5 | 19 | TRBV18 | CASSPRVGWDRTSGETQYF
TRBJ2-1 | 14 | TRBV18 | CASAPETTYNEQFF
TRBJ1-1 | 14 | TRBV5-1 | CASSLGDFNTEAFF
TRBJ2-1 | 14 | TRBV29-1 | CSVAPGLRHNEQFF
TRBJ2-7 | 14 | TRBV7-6 | CASSLAGTFYEQYF
TRBJ1-3 | 16 | TRBV7-3 | CASSLRGFNSGNTIYF
TRBJ2-7 | 16 | TRBV2 | CASSGWGGDGISEQYF
TRBJ2-7 | 13 | TRBV5-1 | CASSFTDAYEQYF
TRBJ1-2 | 14 | TRBV5-1 | CASSFTGQNYGYTF
TRBJ1-5 | 15 | TRBV18 | CASSPLGTGGSNQHF
TRBJ1-1 | 16 | TRBV14 | CASSQYQGAVVTEAFF
TRBJ2-7 | 15 | TRBV19 | CASNYRGPSSYEQYF
TRBJ2-1 | 17 | TRBV28 | CASRNMIAGVPYNEQFF
TRBJ1-3 | 17 | TRBV5-1 | CASSPNPTGSSGNTIYF
TRBJ2-1 | 17 | TRBV12-5 | CASGLPPGLAGYNEQFF
TRBJ2-4 | 14 | TRBV2 | CASSGWQQTTRKYF
TRBJ1-4 | 13 | TRBV10-1 | CATSPGSGEKLFF
TRBJ2-3 | 16 | TRBV5-6 | CASSRGFAGSTDTQYF
TRBJ1-4 | 14 | TRBV15 | CATSRGGYPRDMRF
TRBJ1-2 | 15 | TRBV19 | CASNTQGLPNYGYTF
TRBJ2-3 | 16 | TRBV7-2 | CASSSGLAGGSDTQYF
TRBJ2-2 | 14 | TRBV5-1 | CASSPNSGTGELFF
TRBJ2-7 | 19 | TRBV14 | CASSPLTRASGTGSYEQYF
TRBJ2-7 | 14 | TRBV2 | CATRMQGGVYEQYF
TRBJ1-4 | 15 | TRBV15 | CATSRAGTGVEKLFF
TRBJ1-5 | 14 | TRBV7-2 | CASSYDRGDQPQHF
TRBJ1-4 | 16 | TRBV4-3 | CASSQDPGATNEKLFF
TRBJ1-5 | 16 | TRBV19 | CASSILGQGLRQPQHF
TRBJ1-4 | 13 | TRBV29-1 | CSVPGQGNEKLFF
TRBJ2-5 | 15 | TRBV6-5 | CASTPWEAGDETQYF
TRBJ2-5 | 17 | TRBV5-4 | CASSLPGTSGTQETQYF
TRBJ2-2 | 16 | TRBV7-2 | CASSLDVHHATGELFF
TRBJ2-3 | 14 | TRBV6-5 | CASRWDRSTDTQYF
TRBJ1-2 | 14 | TRBV7-3 | CASSLTAGEVGYTF
TRBJ2-1 | 16 | TRBV5-1 | CASSLRSSGPYNEQFF
TRBJ1-4 | 13 | TRBV29-1 | CSVEGGDGEKLFF